This entry lists 13 T cell receptor beta chains sequenced from one sample in a study of a mutant IDH1 vaccine in newly diagnosed glioma. These TCRs are of unknown antigen specificity. Clones were sequenced by immunoSEQ multiplex PCR, and TCRdb holds only the in-frame ones, with some missing. The top ten clones hold approximately 8.1% of a sample with tens of thousands of clones, roughly 77% of them seen once. The time point: week 23, last vaccination. With topical imiquimod, each dose of the vaccine consisted of 300 ug of mutant IDH1 20-mer peptide. The input for sequencing was PBMCs, taken from a glioma patient whose treatment included an IDH1 peptide vaccine. The receptors stem from a woman aged 40 to 49 with glioma. Some clones in this sample may be carry-over from other donors' samples.

This chain connects TRBV7-8 to TRBJ1-1, with a weak D call TRBD1 (6 bases). V was shortened by 3 bases and J by 1 base, with 9 bases between the two germline ends. The CDR3 totals 14 residues. Germline V gene lookup returns CDR1 SGHVS and CDR2 FQNEAQ. The CDR3 DNA follows: TGTGCCAGCAGCTTGGGACAATGGAACACTGAAGCTTTCTTT. It codes for CASSLGQWNTEAFF.

This clone occurred once. The V call is TRBV13, the J call TRBJ2-2; 7 bases line up with TRBD2. CDR3 length: 15 amino acids. Looked up from germline, CDR1 is PRHDT and CDR2 is FYEKMQ (reference sequence). J was trimmed by 1 base and V by 7 bases; bases with no gene match: 6. CDR3 sequence: CASKRLAENTGELFF. In DNA form, the CDR3 reads TGTGCCAGCAAGAGGCTAGCGGAGAACACCGGGGAGCTGTTTTTT.

This clone was seen only once. The chain uses TRBV27 and TRBJ2-5, with D perhaps matching TRBD2 (5 bases). Germline values: CDR1 MNHEY, CDR2 SMNVEV (reference sequence). The V and J ends lost 5 bases and 5 bases respectively, with 18 bases between them. CDR3 length equals 15 residues. The chain's CDR3 is CASSEGGLETETQYF. In nucleotides, the CDR3 is TGTGCCAGCAGTGAGGGCGGGCTTGAAACGGAGACCCAGTACTTC.

This CDR3 reads CASSPGEGRSSGYTF. For the CDR3, the DNA is TGCGCCAGCAGCCCGGGGGAAGGGAGGTCGTCGGGCTACACCTTC. The chain has TRBV4-1 and TRBJ1-2, with D possibly TRBD1 on 5 matching bases. Germline CDR1 reads MGHRA; CDR2 reads YSYEKL. The CDR3 length is 15 residues. The V gene lost 4 bases and the J gene lost 8 bases, with 20 bases spanning the gap.

This clone was seen only a few times. The chain recombines TRBV6-1 with TRBJ1-3; D may be TRBD1 (5 bases). The CDR3 is 15 amino acids. The V end lost 7 bases, the J end lost 3 bases, and 16 bases lay between the germline ends. The V gene's germline CDR1 is MNHNS and CDR2 SASEGT. The CDR3 spells CASTSDMGVGNTIYF. Written as DNA, the CDR3 is TGTGCCAGCACCTCGGACATGGGGGTTGGAAACACCATATATTTT.

V and J are TRBV7-9 and TRBJ2-7; D remains unclear. V was trimmed by 1 base and J by 0 bases, leaving 7 bases between them. The V gene's germline CDR1 is SEHNR and CDR2 FQNEAQ (reference sequence). CDR3 length: 14 residues. CDR3 region: CASSLEQYSYEQYF. In DNA, the CDR3 is TGTGCCAGCAGCTTAGAACAGTACTCCTACGAGCAGTACTTC.

The J gene is TRBJ1-2, the V gene TRBV5-1; D is uncertain. The CDR3 has 13 amino acids. The germline V gene encodes CDR1 SGHRS and CDR2 YFSETQ. Deletions cut 1 base from V and 8 bases from J, with 12 bases between. CDR3 in amino acids: CASSLMGNGGYTF. In DNA, the CDR3 is TGCGCCAGCAGCTTGATGGGCAATGGGGGCTACACCTTC.

The chain has TRBV4-1 and TRBJ2-7, with no clear D. The CDR3 extends over 15 amino acids. CDR1 MGHRA and CDR2 YSYEKL come from the germline V gene. V was clipped by 0 bases and J by 2 bases, with 11 bases between them. Here the CDR3 DNA reads TGCGCCAGCAGCCAAGAGCCAGGCGTTACCTACGAGCAGTACTTC. This sequence encodes CASSQEPGVTYEQYF.

CDR3 sequence reads: CASSLREEGTDTQYF. The CDR3 nucleotides are TGCGCCAGCAGCCTCAGGGAGGAGGGCACAGATACGCAGTATTTT. This chain connects TRBV4-1 to TRBJ2-3; D may be TRBD2 (6 bases). Germline V gives CDR1 MGHRA, CDR2 YSYEKL. CDR3 length: 15 amino acids. Trimming cost V 4 bases and J 1 base, with 12 bases left between them.

This clone has a single count. The V call is TRBV30, the J call TRBJ2-1; the match to TRBD1 covers 9 bases. The ends lost 6 bases at V and 2 bases at J; junction bases unmatched: 5. Germline CDR1 reads GTSNPN; CDR2 reads SVGIG (reference sequence). The CDR3 contains 14 residues. CDR3 loop: CACRRQGAYNEQFF. The CDR3 coding sequence is TGTGCCTGCCGAAGACAGGGGGCCTACAATGAGCAGTTCTTC.

The CDR3 here is CASSLVGPNSGNTIYF. Written as DNA, the CDR3 is TGTGCCAGCAGCTTAGTAGGACCGAACTCTGGAAACACCATATATTTT. The chain carries TRBV7-6 and TRBJ1-3; D not resolved. The V end was cut by 1 base, the J end by 0 bases, with 10 bases between. The germline V gene encodes CDR1 SGHVS and CDR2 FNYEAQ. The length of the CDR3 is 16 residues.

The chain employs TRBV30 and TRBJ1-5, with D possibly TRBD1 on 5 matching bases. Germline loops: CDR1 GTSNPN, CDR2 SVGIG (reference sequence). The CDR3 is made up of 14 amino acids. V lost 1 base, J lost 1 base, and 8 bases lay in between. The CDR3 DNA follows: TGTGCCTGGAGTGAAAGGGGAAGCAATCAGCCCCAGCATTTT. Residues: CAWSERGSNQPQHF.

This chain connects TRBV18 to TRBJ1-5, with a weak D call TRBD1 (6 bases). The germline V and J ends were trimmed by 3 bases and 5 bases, with 11 bases remaining between them. CDR1 is KGHSH, CDR2 LQKENI, per germline. CDR3 length equals 14 residues. The CDR3 DNA follows: TGTGCCAGCTCACCTCAGGGGAGGGATCAGCCCCAGCATTTT. This codes for CASSPQGRDQPQHF.